The sequence of this T cell receptor (beta chain) was determined in a study of PD-1 blockade in classical Hodgkin lymphoma. At the level of the study: Every 2 weeks, patients had 3 mg/kg nivolumab intravenously.

This table comes from immunoSEQ multiplex PCR, and its TCRdb copy is limited to in-frame clones, with some not included. The sample consists of roughly 40,000 clones, around 78% of them appearing once. The time point is: cycle 4 day 1 (C4D1), after around six weeks of nivolumab. All patients experienced relapse after autologous stem cell transplantation, and brentuximab vedotin exposure was variable. Study-wide results and caveats: CD4+ TCR diversity climbed significantly by C4D1, unlike CD8+ TCR diversity.

Regarding this clone: The antigen is unknown.

This CDR3 is 14 amino acids long. V shed 6 bases and J shed 6 bases, with 17 bases lying between them. CDR1 and CDR2 from the germline V gene are MDHEN and SYDVKM. J is TRBJ1-2 and V is TRBV28; D perhaps matches TRBD1 (6 bases). The specimen comprised peripheral blood mononuclear cells (PBMCs), sampled before the fourth cycle of nivolumab. This clonotype originated in a human donor with classical Hodgkin lymphoma. CDR3 residues: CASSHPDRYNGYTF. Written as DNA, the CDR3 is TGTGCCAGCAGCCACCCTGACAGGTACAATGGCTACACCTTC.